The 31 T cell receptor beta chains below were found in one sample sequenced in a study of T cell responses to AZD1222 COVID-19 vaccine. The table came from immunoSEQ multiplex PCR; TCRdb's copy has only in-frame clones and leaves some out. The sample consists of roughly 140,000 clones, around 88% of them appearing once. The sequencing used peripheral blood, collected on day 0 of AZD1222 vaccination. The receptors shown here come from an adult in good health.

The chain recombines TRBV18 with TRBJ1-1; D might be TRBD1 (5 bases). Between the trimmed V and J ends, which lost 3 bases and 8 bases, there was a span of 10 bases. Per germline, CDR1 KGHSH and CDR2 LQKENI. The CDR3 covers 12 residues. The CDR3 DNA follows: TGTGCCAGCTCACCCCCTTGGGGGGAAGCTTTCTTT. Its protein is CASSPPWGEAFF.

The rearrangement uses TRBV10-3 and TRBJ2-7; TRBD1 matches 7 bases. V lost 5 bases, J lost 3 bases, and 7 bases stayed unmatched. CDR3 size: 14 residues. CDR1 is ENHRY and CDR2 is SYGVKD in the germline V gene. The CDR3, as DNA: TGTGCCATCAGTAACAGGGGAAATCTCTACGAGCAGTACTTC. Protein product: CAISNRGNLYEQYF.

The chain is built from TRBV29-1 and TRBJ1-6; TRBD1 aligns across 8 bases. Germline V gene sequence: CDR1 SQVTM, CDR2 ANQGSEA. The CDR3 is made up of 14 amino acids. Trimming removed 6 bases from V and 8 bases from J; junction bases left unmatched: 9. DNA for the CDR3: TGCAGCGTGAGCATCGGGACAGGAGATTCACCCCTCCACTTT. This translates into CSVSIGTGDSPLHF.

The V and J genes are TRBV18 and TRBJ2-7; 7 bases are a match to TRBD2. The germline gives CDR1 KGHSH, CDR2 LQKENI. This CDR3 is built from 16 residues. The ends lost 2 bases at V and 3 bases at J; junction bases unmatched: 10. CDR3: CASSPVQAGGNYEQYF. The CDR3 DNA reads TGTGCCAGCTCACCAGTGCAAGCCGGGGGGAACTACGAGCAGTACTTC.

Points on this clone: One junction end disagrees with the germline gene, perhaps due to a read error. The chain is built from TRBV13 and TRBJ2-7, with D possibly matching TRBD1 (6 bases). This CDR3 is 14 amino acids long. CDR1 is PRHDT, CDR2 FYEKMQ, per germline (reference sequence). CDR3 sequence (DNA): TGTGCCAGCAGCCTAGGACAGACCTCCCCTGAGCAGTACTTC. The encoded protein is CASSLGQTSPEQYF.

The V gene is TRBV9, the J gene TRBJ2-7; D remains unclear. With 3 bases removed from V and 3 bases from J, the gap between germline ends came to 16 bases. The CDR3 extends over 15 amino acids. Germline V gene lookup returns CDR1 SGDLS and CDR2 YYNGEE. The CDR3 nucleotides are TGTGCCAGCAGCGAGTCCTTGGCCTCCGGCTACGAGCAGTACTTC. It is translated as CASSESLASGYEQYF.

The chain has TRBV10-3 and TRBJ1-2, with 7 bases aligning to TRBD1. The CDR3 sequence is 13 residues long. J lost 8 bases, V lost 7 bases, and 10 bases had no gene match. Germline V gene sequence: CDR1 ENHRY, CDR2 SYGVKD. CDR3 protein: CAINTGEFRGYTF. In nucleotides, the CDR3 is TGTGCCATCAATACAGGGGAATTTCGCGGCTACACCTTC.

V is TRBV7-9 and J is TRBJ2-5, with TRBD2 matching 7 bases. Germline CDR1 reads SEHNR; CDR2 reads FQNEAQ (reference sequence). The CDR3 runs to 14 residues. V was clipped by 5 bases and J by 2 bases; unmatched bases: 5. The CDR3 is CASSPPGGQETQYF. The CDR3 nucleotides read TGTGCCAGCAGCCCACCGGGGGGTCAAGAGACCCAGTACTTC.

The chain employs TRBV25-1 and TRBJ1-1, with D possibly matching TRBD1 (5 bases). This CDR3 has 15 residues. Germline loops: CDR1 MGHDK, CDR2 SYGVNS. With 3 bases removed from V and 1 base from J, the gap between germline ends came to 12 bases. The CDR3 DNA is TGTGCCAGCAGTGACCCTACTACAGGGAACACTGAAGCTTTCTTT. This gives the protein CASSDPTTGNTEAFF.

The chain uses TRBV7-2 and TRBJ1-2; D ambiguous. CDR3 length: 14 amino acids. The germline V gene has CDR1 SGHTA and CDR2 FQGNSA. Trimming took off 4 bases at V and 4 bases at J, with 13 bases between the two ends. CDR3 protein: CASSSPSSFYGYTF. For the CDR3, the DNA is TGTGCCAGCAGCTCCCCATCTTCCTTCTATGGCTACACCTTC.

The chain carries TRBV29-1 and TRBJ1-3, with no clear D. The CDR3 sequence is 16 residues long. CDR1 SQVTM and CDR2 ANQGSEA come from the germline V gene. Between the trimmed V and J ends, which lost 1 base and 0 bases, there was a span of 13 bases. Here the CDR3 DNA reads TGCAGCGTTGAAGTTAACGGCGTACTCTCTGGAAACACCATATATTTT. As protein: CSVEVNGVLSGNTIYF.

The table lists this clone with a count of one. This chain uses TRBV6-5 with TRBJ2-6; D is perhaps TRBD1 (6 bases). The CDR3 loop spans 15 amino acids. Germline V gives CDR1 MNHEY, CDR2 SVGAGI. Trimming removed 5 bases from V and 1 base from J, with 9 bases in between. The chain's CDR3 is CASSTGFSGANVLTF. The CDR3 DNA follows: TGTGCCAGCAGTACAGGGTTTTCTGGGGCCAACGTCCTGACTTTC.

V and J are TRBV7-8 and TRBJ1-4, with D possibly matching TRBD1 (5 bases). The CDR3 has 14 amino acids. Between the trimmed V and J ends, which lost 3 bases and 8 bases, there was a span of 13 bases. The germline V gene has CDR1 SGHVS and CDR2 FQNEAQ. Here the CDR3 DNA reads TGTGCCAGCAGCTTCGGGACGGATCGAGAAAAACTGTTTTTT. Residues: CASSFGTDREKLFF.

The chain recombines TRBV20-1 with TRBJ1-2, with no clear D. The CDR3 runs to 14 residues. Germline V lookup: CDR1 DFQATT, CDR2 SNEGSKA (reference sequence). Between the trimmed V and J ends, which lost 3 bases and 0 bases, there was a span of 11 bases. The CDR3 sequence is CSASSGIANYGYTF. In nucleotides, the CDR3 is TGCAGTGCTAGTTCTGGGATAGCTAACTATGGCTACACCTTC.

In this sample, this clone turned up once. CDR3 nucleotides: TGTGCCAGCAGCTCCAGGGGGCTGGCTTTCTTT. Translation gives CASSSRGLAFF. The V call is TRBV5-4, the J call TRBJ1-1; 8 nucleotides align to TRBD1. Germline V gene data show CDR1 as SGHNT and CDR2 as YYREEE (reference sequence). V was pared by 3 bases and J by 11 bases, with 3 bases of the junction left unmatched. CDR3 length: 11 amino acids.

The rearrangement joins TRBV9 to TRBJ2-1; D gene ambiguous. This CDR3 spans 15 amino acids. The V and J ends lost 0 bases and 0 bases respectively, with 7 bases between them. CDR1 SGDLS and CDR2 YYNGEE come from the germline V gene. The CDR3 protein is CASSVESSSYNEQFF. In DNA, the CDR3 is TGTGCCAGCAGCGTAGAATCTAGCTCCTACAATGAGCAGTTCTTC. The whole variable domain, remainder taken from reference TRBV9 and TRBJ2-1, is DSGVTQTPKHLITATGQRVTLRCSPRSGDLSVYWYQQSLDQGLQFLIQYYNGEERAKGNILERFSAQQFPDLHSELNLSSLELGDSALYFCASSVESSSYNEQFFGPGTRLTVL.

J is TRBJ1-2 and V is TRBV5-5; the D is unclear. CDR1 is SGHKS, CDR2 YYEKEE, per germline (reference sequence). V shed 4 bases and J shed 3 bases, with 13 bases lying between them. The CDR3 covers 14 residues. CDR3 protein: CASSGWTGDYGYTF. CDR3 sequence (DNA): TGTGCCAGCAGCGGATGGACGGGAGACTATGGCTACACCTTC.

J is TRBJ2-2 and V is TRBV27, with D possibly TRBD1 on 6 matching bases. The CDR3 length is 14 residues. The V gene lost 6 bases and the J gene lost 4 bases, with 12 bases spanning the gap. CDR1 is MNHEY and CDR2 is SMNVEV in the germline V gene (reference sequence). The CDR3 region is CASRDSPSTGELFF. CDR3 bases: TGTGCCAGCAGGGACAGCCCCTCCACCGGGGAGCTGTTTTTT.

Only a few counts were recorded for this clone. The V call is TRBV19, the J call TRBJ1-4; D is possibly TRBD1 (5 bases). V was pared by 1 base and J by 8 bases, with 11 bases between. The CDR3 sequence is 14 residues long. The germline CDR1 and CDR2 sequences are LNHDA and SQIVND (reference sequence). The CDR3 coding sequence is TGTGCCAGTAGTATAGTTTGGGGGTACGAAAAACTGTTTTTT. Its translation: CASSIVWGYEKLFF.

The V gene is TRBV18, the J gene TRBJ1-5; 7 bases align to TRBD1. Germline trimming cut 6 bases from V and 6 bases from J; bases unmatched to any gene: 8. CDR3 size: 14 residues. Germline V lookup: CDR1 KGHSH, CDR2 LQKENI. CDR3 sequence: CASSASGGGQPQHF. The CDR3 DNA is TGTGCCAGCTCGGCCTCAGGGGGTGGTCAGCCCCAGCATTTT.

This clone was detected only a few times. V gene TRBV5-8 combines with J gene TRBJ2-6; D may be TRBD1 (6 bases). V lost 4 bases, J lost 2 bases, and 13 bases lay in between. Looked up from germline, CDR1 is SGHTS and CDR2 is YDEGEE. This CDR3 has 16 residues. The CDR3, as DNA: TGTGCCAGCAGCCTGACAGGCGCGGCTGGGGCCAACGTCCTGACTTTC. Protein: CASSLTGAAGANVLTF.

The sample holds a few counts of this clone. The chain combines TRBV27 with TRBJ2-1; perhaps TRBD1 as D (6 bases). This CDR3 region has 19 residues. V dropped 1 base and J dropped 3 bases, with 22 bases sitting between them. Per germline, CDR1 MNHEY and CDR2 SMNVEV (reference sequence). CDR3 coding DNA: TGTGCCAGCAGTTTATACCCATACAGGGAGCCCCCCAACTACAATGAGCAGTTCTTC. Encoded protein: CASSLYPYREPPNYNEQFF.

This chain connects TRBV15 to TRBJ1-2; D is possibly TRBD1 (5 bases). Trimming left V 1 base short and J 1 base short, with 28 bases between. CDR1 and CDR2 from the germline V gene are LNHNV and YYDKDF (reference sequence). The CDR3 is 21 amino acids. The DNA of the CDR3 is TGTGCCACCAGCAGAGCAAGAGAACCCCAGGGACTACAATTTATTAACTATGGCTACACCTTC. Translation gives CATSRAREPQGLQFINYGYTF.

The chain couples TRBV7-2 to TRBJ2-7, with D maybe TRBD2 (7 bases). V was clipped by 4 bases and J by 3 bases, with 19 bases between them. CDR1 is SGHTA, CDR2 FQGNSA, per germline. The CDR3 extends over 16 amino acids. The CDR3 DNA reads as TGTGCCAGCAGCTGGTCTGGGGGGGGCACCGGCTACGAGCAGTACTTC. It encodes CASSWSGGGTGYEQYF.

The chain has TRBV9 and TRBJ2-7, with a tentative D call TRBD2 (6 bases). Trimming pared 3 bases from V and 0 bases from J, leaving 16 bases between. CDR1 and CDR2 (germline): SGDLS, YYNGEE. The CDR3 contains 16 residues. The CDR3 protein is CASSDGPGGTSYEQYF. For the CDR3, the DNA is TGTGCCAGCAGCGACGGGCCGGGCGGGACCTCCTACGAGCAGTACTTC.

V usage is TRBV11-2 and J usage is TRBJ1-4, with D possibly TRBD1 on 5 matching bases. The CDR3 contains 18 residues. CDR1 is SGHAT and CDR2 is FQNNGV in the germline V gene. The germline V and J ends were trimmed by 3 bases and 8 bases, with 25 bases remaining between them. CDR3 sequence: CASSFRGAGTPVGEKLFF. For the CDR3, the DNA is TGTGCCAGCAGCTTTCGAGGGGCAGGGACCCCGGTAGGAGAAAAACTGTTTTTT.

The chain employs TRBV28 and TRBJ1-5; TRBD1 might be the D (5 bases). The germline gives CDR1 MDHEN, CDR2 SYDVKM. V shed 6 bases and J shed 2 bases, with 14 bases lying between them. This CDR3 contains 15 residues. CDR3 in amino acids: CASRRTLGGNQPQHF. DNA of the CDR3: TGTGCCAGCAGAAGGACCCTGGGGGGCAATCAGCCCCAGCATTTT.

The V gene is TRBV10-1, the J gene TRBJ2-2; D gene ambiguous. The germline V gene encodes CDR1 WNHNN and CDR2 SYGVQD (reference sequence). Trimming removed 6 bases from V and 6 bases from J, with 11 bases in between. The CDR3 runs 13 residues. For the CDR3, the DNA is TGCGCCAGCAGATTGGAAGGATCCGGGGAGCTGTTTTTT. Encoded protein: CASRLEGSGELFF.

The chain recombines TRBV11-2 with TRBJ1-2, with D possibly TRBD1 on 6 matching bases. Germline lookup yields CDR1 SGHAT and CDR2 FQNNGV. CDR3 size: 14 residues. Trimming pared 5 bases from V and 10 bases from J, leaving 20 bases between. The DNA for the CDR3 is TGTGCCAGCAGCCACGGGAGAGGGGGAGTTGACTACACCTTC. Protein sequence: CASSHGRGGVDYTF.

To note about this clone: Other nucleotide sequences from this sample produce the same CDR3. The CDR3 is CASSLAGSGNTIYF. In nucleotides, the CDR3 is TGTGCCAGCAGCTTAGCAGGGTCTGGAAACACCATATATTTT. V gene TRBV7-9 combines with J gene TRBJ1-3; D call uncertain. Germline assignment: CDR1 SEHNR and CDR2 FQNEAQ (reference sequence). Trimming cost V 0 bases and J 1 base, with 4 bases left between them. The CDR3 totals 14 residues.

V usage is TRBV7-9 and J usage is TRBJ2-2; D remains ambiguous. Germline lookup yields CDR1 SEHNR and CDR2 FQNEAQ (reference sequence). This CDR3 spans 12 amino acids. CDR3 residues: CMGKEGTGELFF. In nucleotides, the CDR3 is TGTATGGGGAAAGAAGGCACCGGGGAGCTGTTTTTT.